The source of this T cell receptor (beta chain) is a study of blood T cell repertoires in COVID-19. Study-level background: T cells, B-cell-depleted T cells, or PBMCs supplied cDNA or gDNA.

The data were produced by immunoSEQ multiplex PCR, yet TCRdb's version contains in-frame clones alone and is incomplete. Here the sample spans under 200,000 clones, about 82% being singletons. There are a few counts of this clone. Germline assignment: CDR1 MGHRA and CDR2 YSYEKL. The CDR3 has 17 residues. The trim removed 3 bases at V and 8 bases at J, leaving 14 bases unmatched. The receptor was isolated from a woman younger than 45 with acute or convalescent COVID-19. V is TRBV4-1 and J is TRBJ1-4; 8 bases match TRBD1. The sequencing sample was made of peripheral blood. The CDR3 nucleotides read TGCGCCAGCAGCCACTCACTTTTAGACAGGGGCGGCGAAAAACTGTTTTTT. As protein: CASSHSLLDRGGEKLFF.